These 15 T cell receptor beta chains were sequenced from one sample in a study of OX40 agonist ivuxolimab in advanced cancers. Measured with immunoSEQ multiplex PCR; TCRdb has only the in-frame clones, and not every one. Of 83,000 or so clones in the sample, just over 85% were seen once. Sequenced here: CD4+ or CD8+ T cells sorted from blood, sampled in a trial of the OX40 agonist ivuxolimab. All receptors derive from an adult with an advanced solid tumor such as melanoma, head and neck, liver or kidney cancer.

The rearrangement links TRBV19 to TRBJ2-3; D is unresolved. The CDR3 contains 15 residues. From germline, CDR1 is LNHDA and CDR2 SQIVND (reference sequence). The V end was cut by 1 base, the J end by 1 base, with 9 bases between. In DNA form, the CDR3 reads TGTGCCAGTAGTATAGGGCGGCTTGGCACAGATACGCAGTATTTT. It translates to CASSIGRLGTDTQYF.

The gene calls are TRBV5-5 and TRBJ1-1; D perhaps matches TRBD1 (6 bases). From germline, CDR1 is SGHKS and CDR2 YYEKEE (reference sequence). Trimming left V 3 bases short and J 1 base short, with 13 bases between. The CDR3 has 15 amino acids. The CDR3 loop is CASSYRQDKNTEAFF. CDR3 bases: TGTGCCAGCAGCTATAGACAGGATAAGAACACTGAAGCTTTCTTT.

This chain links TRBV27 with TRBJ2-7; TRBD2 matches 8 bases. The CDR3 sequence is 14 residues long. The trim removed 4 bases at V and 4 bases at J, leaving 6 bases unmatched. Germline V gene data show CDR1 as MNHEY and CDR2 as SMNVEV (reference sequence). The CDR3 bases are TGTGCCAGCAGTTATCTTAGCGGGGCGTACGAGCAGTACTTC. Its translation: CASSYLSGAYEQYF.

The chain is built from TRBV5-1 and TRBJ2-7, with TRBD1 matching over 7 bases. The trim removed 4 bases at V and 0 bases at J, leaving 13 bases unmatched. Germline CDR1 SGHRS, CDR2 YFSETQ. The CDR3 is 17 amino acids. CDR3 in amino acids: CASSPWTGPSSSYEQYF. The CDR3 DNA reads TGCGCCAGCAGCCCCTGGACAGGTCCTTCATCCTCCTACGAGCAGTACTTC. Supplemented by reference TRBV5-1 and TRBJ2-7, the full variable domain reads KAGVTQTPRYLIKTRGQQVTLSCSPISGHRSVSWYQQTPGQGLQFLFEYFSETQRNKGNFPGRFSGRQFSNSRSEMNVSTLELGDSALYLCASSPWTGPSSSYEQYFGPGTRLTVT.

This clone was seen once. This chain links TRBV4-2 with TRBJ2-3; tentatively, D is TRBD2 (5 bases). The germline V gene has CDR1 LGHNA and CDR2 YNFKEQ. The CDR3 has 15 residues. V shed 4 bases and J shed 1 base, with 12 bases lying between them. CDR3 coding DNA: TGTGCCAGCAGCCGGTCCGAACTAGGCACAGATACGCAGTATTTT. Translated: CASSRSELGTDTQYF.

The chain employs TRBV6-5 and TRBJ2-7; 8 bases fit TRBD2. J lost 3 bases, V lost 8 bases, and 9 bases had no gene match. From germline, CDR1 is MNHEY and CDR2 SVGAGI. The CDR3 is made up of 14 amino acids. The CDR3 loop reads CASVESGSFYEQYF. The CDR3 region has the DNA TGTGCCAGCGTGGAGAGCGGGAGTTTCTACGAGCAGTACTTC.

This sequence joins TRBV11-2 and TRBJ1-1; D unclear. Germline V CDR1 and CDR2: SGHAT, FQNNGV. The CDR3 contains 14 residues. V lost 3 bases to trimming and J lost 4 bases, with 12 bases between them. CDR3 amino acids: CASSLQARGTEAFF. CDR3 coding DNA: TGTGCCAGCAGCTTGCAGGCCAGAGGCACTGAAGCTTTCTTT.

V and J are TRBV27 and TRBJ1-2; TRBD1 agrees at 7 bases. Germline V gives CDR1 MNHEY, CDR2 SMNVEV (reference sequence). This CDR3 contains 14 residues. The junction had 5 bases not matched to a gene; V was cut back by 4 bases and J by 3 bases. CDR3: CASSSSGTDYGYTF. CDR3 DNA: TGTGCCAGCAGTTCCTCCGGGACAGACTATGGCTACACCTTC.

This clone was counted between two and nine times. The chain joins TRBV19 to TRBJ2-7; 7 bases agree with TRBD1. Per germline, CDR1 LNHDA and CDR2 SQIVND (reference sequence). The CDR3 is 15 residues long. With 7 bases clipped from V and 0 bases from J, the junction kept 9 bases outside the gene matches. For the CDR3, the DNA is TGTGCCAGTACTCGGGACAGCGTTAGCTCCTACGAGCAGTACTTC. Translating it yields CASTRDSVSSYEQYF. The full variable domain, its missing parts supplied by reference TRBV19 and TRBJ2-7, is DGGITQSPKYLFRKEGQNVTLSCEQNLNHDAMYWYRQDPGQGLRLIYYSQIVNDFQKGDIAEGYSVSREKKESFPLTVTSAQKNPTAFYLCASTRDSVSSYEQYFGPGTRLTVT.

This chain links TRBV14 with TRBJ2-6, with D perhaps assigned TRBD1 or TRBD2 (5 bases each). Trimming removed 0 bases from V and 2 bases from J, with 11 bases in between. CDR1 and CDR2 (germline): SGHDN, FVKESK. This CDR3 has 17 amino acids. The CDR3 DNA follows: TGTGCCAGCAGCCAAGATTGGGGGTTTACTGGGGCCAACGTCCTGACTTTC. Translating it yields CASSQDWGFTGANVLTF. The full variable domain, with the rest looked up from reference TRBV14 and TRBJ2-6, is EAGVTQFPSHSVIEKGQTVTLRCDPISGHDNLYWYRRVMGKEIKFLLHFVKESKQDESGMPNNRFLAERTGGTYSTLKVQPAELEDSGVYFCASSQDWGFTGANVLTFGAGSRLTVL.

A few counts support this clone. The CDR3 DNA follows: TGTGCCAGCAGCCCGGGGGGACTAGCGGGAGCCTCCTACAATGAGCAGTTCTTC. Protein product: CASSPGGLAGASYNEQFF. V usage is TRBV9 and J usage is TRBJ2-1, with TRBD2 identical over 14 bases. The V segment lost 4 bases and the J segment 0 bases; nucleotides outside the gene matches: 6. This CDR3 contains 18 residues. Germline V CDR1 and CDR2: SGDLS, YYNGEE.

V and J are TRBV7-9 and TRBJ2-7; possible D gene TRBD1, 6 bases. Germline loops: CDR1 SEHNR, CDR2 FQNEAQ (reference sequence). There are 14 residues in the CDR3. Trimming removed 0 bases at V and 2 bases at J, with 8 bases between. CDR3 loop: CASSLAPGAYEQYF. As DNA, the CDR3 is TGTGCCAGCAGCTTAGCCCCAGGGGCCTACGAGCAGTACTTC.

This clone was seen once. This CDR3 is CASSDSGLVPYNEQFF. In DNA, the CDR3 is TGTGCCAGCAGTGATTCGGGACTCGTACCCTACAATGAGCAGTTCTTC. The chain joins TRBV2 to TRBJ2-1, with D perhaps matching TRBD2 (6 bases). CDR3 length equals 16 residues. Trimming cost V 3 bases and J 2 bases, with 14 bases left between them. The V gene's germline CDR1 is SNHLY and CDR2 FYNNEI.

The rearrangement joins TRBV27 to TRBJ2-3; 8 nucleotides agree with TRBD2. This CDR3 region has 15 residues. The germline CDR1 and CDR2 sequences are MNHEY and SMNVEV (reference sequence). Trimming took 3 bases from V and 3 from J; bases not matched to a gene: 5. In DNA, the CDR3 is TGTGCCAGCAGTTTTAGCGGGATGGGAACAGATACGCAGTATTTT. It specifies CASSFSGMGTDTQYF.

The chain uses TRBV6-6 and TRBJ1-2; possible D gene TRBD1, 5 bases. Germline loops: CDR1 MNHNY, CDR2 SVGAGI (reference sequence). This CDR3 has 12 residues. V gave up 10 bases and J gave up 10 bases, with 19 bases separating them. CDR3 amino acids: CATRWDSGDYTF. The CDR3 DNA reads as TGTGCCACCAGGTGGGACTCGGGGGACTACACCTTC.